This T cell receptor (beta chain) comes out of a study of beta chain features in type 1 diabetes. This clone was detected a few times. The CDR3 is 15 residues long. V dropped 0 bases and J dropped 3; count of bases not matched to a gene: 0. Every bit of the isolated RNA underwent reverse transcription, so sequencing read expressed TCRB transcripts. Sequencing used immunoSEQ multiplex PCR; TCRdb keeps in-frame clones, though not all of them. The sample holds 150,000 or so clones; around 10% are singletons and the top ten take roughly 1.9%. The TCR comes from a man aged 18 to 29 in good health. The genes are TRBV23-1 and TRBJ1-2; TRBD1 matches 11 bases. TRBV23-1 is labeled an ORF, and its function is uncertain. Sequenced material: central memory CD4+ T cells from blood. The CDR3 loop is CASSQSGQGDYGYTF. CDR3 sequence (DNA): TGCGCCAGCAGTCAATCGGGACAGGGGGACTATGGCTACACCTTC.